The entry that follows covers one TCR beta chain sequence. Its matching antigen is unknown. Trimming cost V 0 bases and J 6 bases, with 18 bases left between them. The CDR3 runs 16 residues. Germline values: CDR1 SGHRS, CDR2 YFSETQ. These data are taken from a study of cytomegalovirus exposure and HLA in healthy donors. The study's findings and limits: It was taken for granted in presence/absence analyses that sequencing depth across donors was roughly uniform.

Vbeta (60) and Jbeta (13) primers were used in the PCR. Here immunoSEQ multiplex PCR was the method, and the copy in TCRdb shows in-frame clones only, minus some. The sample contains roughly 140,000 clones, approximately 70% of which appear only once. This receptor was taken from a woman between 25 and 40 years old in good health and CMV-seronegative. Input material: PBMCs. The chain couples TRBV5-1 to TRBJ1-2; tentative D call: TRBD1 (5 bases). The CDR3 region is CASSLGGQGGVDGYTF. As DNA, the CDR3 is TGCGCCAGCAGCTTGGGGGGTCAGGGAGGAGTCGATGGCTACACCTTC.